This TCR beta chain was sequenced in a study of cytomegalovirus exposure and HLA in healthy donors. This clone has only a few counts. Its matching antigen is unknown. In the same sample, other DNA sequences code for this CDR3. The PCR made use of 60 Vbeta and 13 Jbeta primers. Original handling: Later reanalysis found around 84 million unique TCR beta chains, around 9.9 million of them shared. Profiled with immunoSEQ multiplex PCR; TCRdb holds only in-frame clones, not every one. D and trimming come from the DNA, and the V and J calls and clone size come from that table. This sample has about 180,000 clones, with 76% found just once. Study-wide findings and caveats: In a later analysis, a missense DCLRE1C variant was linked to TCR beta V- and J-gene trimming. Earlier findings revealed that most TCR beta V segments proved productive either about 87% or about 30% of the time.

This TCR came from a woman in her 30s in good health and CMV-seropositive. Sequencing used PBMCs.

CDR3 sequence reads: CASSQGSGGPYEQYF. The CDR3 DNA follows: TGCGCCAGCAGCCAAGGTAGCGGGGGGCCCTACGAGCAGTACTTC. V and J are TRBV4-1 and TRBJ2-7, with TRBD2 matching over 10 bases. Germline assignment: CDR1 MGHRA and CDR2 YSYEKL. The trim removed 1 base at V and 2 bases at J, leaving 2 bases unmatched. There are 15 residues in the CDR3.